Listed below are T cell receptor beta chains from one sample, sequenced in a study of blood T cell repertoires in COVID-19. Repertoires were generated with immunoSEQ multiplex PCR, while TCRdb's copy carries only in-frame clones and drops some. The data show more than 350,000 clones, with 85% to 90% seen just once and 1% held by the top ten. Sequencing was carried out using PBMCs or T cells enriched from blood (not recorded which). The origin of the receptors is a man aged 18 to 30 who had recovered from COVID-19. Each CDR3 is given with its conserved first and last residue. A D gene is named only where the DNA matches it firmly. Where a row states a size, it is once, few, many or the class of an expanded clone; other rows omit it.

clone size: -; CDR3 length: 13; D gene: -; J gene: TRBJ1-1; V gene: TRBV2; CDR3 DNA: TGTGCCAGCAGTGGCCGAGAGACAGGTGAAGCTTTCTTT; CDR3 protein: CASSGRETGEAFF
clone size: -; CDR3 length: 14; D gene: -; J gene: TRBJ1-5; V gene: TRBV7-2; CDR3 DNA: TGTGCCAGCAGCTTACAGATTTCAAATCAGCCCCAGCATTTT; CDR3 protein: CASSLQISNQPQHF
clone size: -; CDR3 length: 16; D gene: -; J gene: TRBJ1-6; V gene: TRBV18; CDR3 DNA: TGTGCCAGCTCACCTAATTCAGGCAGAAGCAATTCACCCCTCCACTTT; CDR3 protein: CASSPNSGRSNSPLHF
clone size: -; CDR3 length: 14; D gene: TRBD1; J gene: TRBJ1-1; V gene: TRBV6-6; CDR3 DNA: TGTGCCAGCAGTTACTCGGAGACAGGGAGTGAAGCTTTCTTT; CDR3 protein: CASSYSETGSEAFF
clone size: -; CDR3 length: 13; D gene: TRBD1; J gene: TRBJ1-2; V gene: TRBV3-1/TRBV3-2; CDR3 DNA: TGTGCCAGCAGACAGGGGACGGGCTATGGCTACACCTTC; CDR3 protein: CASRQGTGYGYTF
clone size: -; CDR3 length: 13; D gene: -; J gene: TRBJ2-2; V gene: TRBV19; CDR3 DNA: TGTGCCGGACAGACGAGTCCTTCGGGGGAGCTGTTTTTT; CDR3 protein: CAGQTSPSGELFF
clone size: -; CDR3 length: 17; D gene: -; J gene: TRBJ1-3; V gene: TRBV7-6; CDR3 DNA: TGTGCCAGCAGCCCAACTACACCCGTAGTCTCTGGAAACACCATATATTTT; CDR3 protein: CASSPTTPVVSGNTIYF
clone size: -; CDR3 length: 15; D gene: -; J gene: TRBJ2-1; V gene: TRBV19; CDR3 DNA: TGTGCCAGTAGTATACAGGGGAACTCCTACAATGAGCAGTTCTTC; CDR3 protein: CASSIQGNSYNEQFF
clone size: -; CDR3 length: 14; D gene: -; J gene: TRBJ2-5; V gene: TRBV9; CDR3 DNA: TGTGCCAGCAGCTACGAGGATAGGCGAGAGACCCAGTACTTC; CDR3 protein: CASSYEDRRETQYF
clone size: -; CDR3 length: 15; D gene: TRBD1; J gene: TRBJ2-5; V gene: TRBV2; CDR3 DNA: TGTGCCAGCGGGTACCCTGGACAGGGGGGGGAGACCCAGTACTTC; CDR3 protein: CASGYPGQGGETQYF
clone size: -; CDR3 length: 14; D gene: -; J gene: TRBJ1-4; V gene: TRBV9; CDR3 DNA: TGTGCCAGCAGCCCAGGTTGGGTGAGTGAAAAACTGTTTTTT; CDR3 protein: CASSPGWVSEKLFF
clone size: -; CDR3 length: 16; D gene: -; J gene: TRBJ2-1; V gene: TRBV7-9; CDR3 DNA: TGTGCCAGCAGCTTCCATAGTGGACTCTCCTACAATGAGCAGTTCTTC; CDR3 protein: CASSFHSGLSYNEQFF
clone size: -; CDR3 length: 15; D gene: -; J gene: TRBJ1-6; V gene: TRBV18; CDR3 DNA: TGTGCCAGCTCTCCGCCGAGCTCCTATAATTCACCCCTCCACTTT; CDR3 protein: CASSPPSSYNSPLHF
clone size: -; CDR3 length: 13; D gene: TRBD1; J gene: TRBJ1-1; V gene: TRBV4-1; CDR3 DNA: TGCGCCAGCAGCCAACGACAGGGTCCTGAAGCTTTCTTT; CDR3 protein: CASSQRQGPEAFF
clone size: -; CDR3 length: 15; D gene: TRBD2; J gene: TRBJ2-7; V gene: TRBV2; CDR3 DNA: TGTGCCAGCAGTGTTGAGGTAGCGGGGAGGGACGAGCAGTACTTC; CDR3 protein: CASSVEVAGRDEQYF
clone size: -; CDR3 length: 14; D gene: -; J gene: TRBJ1-6; V gene: TRBV3-1/TRBV3-2; CDR3 DNA: TGTGCCAGCAGCCTCCTGAACGGGAATTCACCCCTCCACTTT; CDR3 protein: CASSLLNGNSPLHF
clone size: -; CDR3 length: 15; D gene: TRBD2; J gene: TRBJ2-7; V gene: TRBV19; CDR3 DNA: TGTGCCAGTAGTCTGGGAGGGATTTCAATCTACGAGCAGTACTTC; CDR3 protein: CASSLGGISIYEQYF
clone size: -; CDR3 length: 14; D gene: -; J gene: TRBJ1-3; V gene: TRBV9; CDR3 DNA: TGTGCCAGCAGCGTAGCGTCCTCTGGAAACACCATATATTTT; CDR3 protein: CASSVASSGNTIYF
clone size: few; CDR3 length: 14; D gene: TRBD2; J gene: TRBJ2-7; V gene: TRBV10-1; CDR3 DNA: TGCGCCAGCAGTGAGGGGAGGGGTTCCTACGAGCAGTACTTC; CDR3 protein: CASSEGRGSYEQYF
clone size: few; CDR3 length: 14; D gene: -; J gene: TRBJ2-2; V gene: TRBV27; CDR3 DNA: TGTGCCAGCAGCCAGGGGTTGAGAACCGGGGAGCTGTTTTTT; CDR3 protein: CASSQGLRTGELFF
clone size: -; CDR3 length: 13; D gene: TRBD1; J gene: TRBJ1-6; V gene: TRBV12-5; CDR3 DNA: TGTGCTAGTGGTTTGGACAGACAGGGCACCCTCCACTTT; CDR3 protein: CASGLDRQGTLHF
clone size: -; CDR3 length: 15; D gene: -; J gene: TRBJ2-3; V gene: TRBV28; CDR3 DNA: TGTGCCAGCACTCCTTGGACAGTGAGCACAGATACGCAGTATTTT; CDR3 protein: CASTPWTVSTDTQYF